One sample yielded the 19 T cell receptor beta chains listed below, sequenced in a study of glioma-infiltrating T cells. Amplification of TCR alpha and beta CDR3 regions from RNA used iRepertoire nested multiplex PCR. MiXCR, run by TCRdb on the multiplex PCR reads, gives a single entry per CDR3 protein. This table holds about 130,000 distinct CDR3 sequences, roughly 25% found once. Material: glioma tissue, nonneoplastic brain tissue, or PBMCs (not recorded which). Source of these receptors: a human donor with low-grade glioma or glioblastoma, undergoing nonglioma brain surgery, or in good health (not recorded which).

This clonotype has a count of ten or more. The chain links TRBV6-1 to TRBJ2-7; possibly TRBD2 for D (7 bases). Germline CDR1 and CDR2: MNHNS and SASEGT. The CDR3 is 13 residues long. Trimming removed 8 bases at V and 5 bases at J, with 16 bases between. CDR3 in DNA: TGTGCCAGCCAACAACAGGGAGGGAACGAGCAGTACTTC. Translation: CASQQQGGNEQYF.

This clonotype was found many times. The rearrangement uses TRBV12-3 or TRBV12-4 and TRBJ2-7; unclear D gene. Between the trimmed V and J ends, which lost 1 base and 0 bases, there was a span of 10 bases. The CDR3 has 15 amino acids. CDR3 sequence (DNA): TGTGCCAGCAGTTTAGATTTAGTCCTCTCCTACGAGCAGTACTTC. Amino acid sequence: CASSLDLVLSYEQYF.

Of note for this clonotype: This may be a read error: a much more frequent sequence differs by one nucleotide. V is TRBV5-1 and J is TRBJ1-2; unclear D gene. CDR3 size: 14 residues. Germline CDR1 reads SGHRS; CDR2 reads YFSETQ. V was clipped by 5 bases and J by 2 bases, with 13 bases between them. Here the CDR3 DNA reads TGCGCCAGCAGTGGGGAGGTAGTGAACTATGGCTACACCTTC. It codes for CASSGEVVNYGYTF.

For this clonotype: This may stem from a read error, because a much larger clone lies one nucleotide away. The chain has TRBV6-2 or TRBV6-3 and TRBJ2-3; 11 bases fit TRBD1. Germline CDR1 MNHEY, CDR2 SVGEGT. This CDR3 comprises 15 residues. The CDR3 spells CAISVGTGGGDTQYF. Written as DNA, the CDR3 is TGTGCCATCAGTGTCGGGACAGGGGGGGGAGATACGCAGTATTTT.

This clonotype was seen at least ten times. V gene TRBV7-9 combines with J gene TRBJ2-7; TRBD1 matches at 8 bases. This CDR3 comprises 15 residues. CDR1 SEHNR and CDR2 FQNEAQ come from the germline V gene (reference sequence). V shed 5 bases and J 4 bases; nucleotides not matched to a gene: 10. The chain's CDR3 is CASSTGTGITYEQYF. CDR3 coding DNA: TGTGCCAGCAGCACCGGGACAGGTATTACTTACGAGCAGTACTTC.

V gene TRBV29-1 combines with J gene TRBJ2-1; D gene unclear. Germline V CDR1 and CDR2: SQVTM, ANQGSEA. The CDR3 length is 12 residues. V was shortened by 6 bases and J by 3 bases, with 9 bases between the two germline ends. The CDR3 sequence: CSVSRNYNEQFF. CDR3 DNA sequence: TGCAGCGTATCCCGGAACTACAATGAGCAGTTCTTC.

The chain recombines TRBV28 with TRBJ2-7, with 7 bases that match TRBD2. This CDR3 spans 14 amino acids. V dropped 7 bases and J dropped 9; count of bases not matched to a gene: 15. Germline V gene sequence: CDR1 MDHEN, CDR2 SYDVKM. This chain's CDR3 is CASTPPSGSGSQYF. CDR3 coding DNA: TGTGCCAGCACTCCACCGTCGGGTAGCGGGTCGCAGTACTTC.

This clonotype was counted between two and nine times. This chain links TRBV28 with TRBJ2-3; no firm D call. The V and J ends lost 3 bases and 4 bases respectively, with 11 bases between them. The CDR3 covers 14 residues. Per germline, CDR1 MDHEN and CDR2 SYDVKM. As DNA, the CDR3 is TGTGCCAGCAGTTTCGACCGCCCGCCAGATACGCAGTATTTT. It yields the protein CASSFDRPPDTQYF.

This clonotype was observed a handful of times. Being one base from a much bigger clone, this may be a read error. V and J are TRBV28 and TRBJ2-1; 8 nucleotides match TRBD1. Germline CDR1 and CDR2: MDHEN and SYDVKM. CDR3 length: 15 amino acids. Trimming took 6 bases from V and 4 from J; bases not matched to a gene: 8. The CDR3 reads CASSLPTGAYNEQFF. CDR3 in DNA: TGTGCCAGCAGCCTCCCGACAGGGGCGTACAATGAGCAGTTCTTC.

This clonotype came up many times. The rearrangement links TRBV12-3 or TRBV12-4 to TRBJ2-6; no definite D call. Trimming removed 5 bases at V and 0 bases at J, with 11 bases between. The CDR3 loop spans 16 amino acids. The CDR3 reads CASSLSPGSGANVLTF. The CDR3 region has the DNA TGTGCCAGCAGTCTCTCCCCAGGCTCTGGGGCCAACGTCCTGACTTTC.

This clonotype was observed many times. This CDR3 reads CASNPGAGVTDTQYF. CDR3 coding DNA: TGCGCCAGCAATCCGGGAGCGGGAGTTACAGATACGCAGTATTTT. The rearrangement links TRBV5-1 to TRBJ2-3; 8 bases match TRBD2. Germline-derived CDR1 and CDR2 are SGHRS and YFSETQ. The CDR3 runs 15 residues. The V segment lost 6 bases and the J segment 3 bases; nucleotides outside the gene matches: 9.

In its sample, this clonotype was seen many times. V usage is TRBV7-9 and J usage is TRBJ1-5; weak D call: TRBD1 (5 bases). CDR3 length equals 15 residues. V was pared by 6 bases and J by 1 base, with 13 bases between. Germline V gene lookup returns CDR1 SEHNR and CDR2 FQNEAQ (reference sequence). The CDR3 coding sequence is TGTGCCAGCAGTTCATCCTCAGGGAGCAATCAGCCCCAGCATTTT. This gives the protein CASSSSSGSNQPQHF.

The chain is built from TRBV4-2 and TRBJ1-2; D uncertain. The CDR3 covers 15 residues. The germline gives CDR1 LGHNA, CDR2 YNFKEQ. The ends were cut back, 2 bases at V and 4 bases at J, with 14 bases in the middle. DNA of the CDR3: TGTGCCAGCAGCCAACCCGGACCCTCCAGCTATGGCTACACCTTC. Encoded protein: CASSQPGPSSYGYTF.

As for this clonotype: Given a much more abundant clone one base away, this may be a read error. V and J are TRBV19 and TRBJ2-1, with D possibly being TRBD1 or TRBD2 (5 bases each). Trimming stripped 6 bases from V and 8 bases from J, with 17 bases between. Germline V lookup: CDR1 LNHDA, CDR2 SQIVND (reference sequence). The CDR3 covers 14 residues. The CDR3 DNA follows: TGTGCCAGTAGCACCATCCCGGGGCTCGATGAGCAGTTCTTC. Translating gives CASSTIPGLDEQFF.

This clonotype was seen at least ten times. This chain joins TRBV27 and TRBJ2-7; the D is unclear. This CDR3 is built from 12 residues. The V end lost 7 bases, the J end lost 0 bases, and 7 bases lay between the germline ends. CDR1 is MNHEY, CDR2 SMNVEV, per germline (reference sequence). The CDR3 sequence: CASKTGSYEQYF. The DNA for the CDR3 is TGTGCCAGCAAAACTGGCTCCTACGAGCAGTACTTC.

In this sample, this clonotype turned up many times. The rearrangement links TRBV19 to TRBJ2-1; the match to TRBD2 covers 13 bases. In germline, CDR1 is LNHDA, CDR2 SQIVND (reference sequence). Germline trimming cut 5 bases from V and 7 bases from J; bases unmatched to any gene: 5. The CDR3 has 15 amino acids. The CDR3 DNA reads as TGTGCCAGTAGTCCTCGGACTAGCGGGAGTAATGAGCAGTTCTTC. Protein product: CASSPRTSGSNEQFF.

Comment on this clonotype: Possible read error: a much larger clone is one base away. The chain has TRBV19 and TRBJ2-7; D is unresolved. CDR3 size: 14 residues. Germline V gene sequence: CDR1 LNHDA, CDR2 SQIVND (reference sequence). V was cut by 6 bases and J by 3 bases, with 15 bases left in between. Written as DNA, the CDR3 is TGTGCCAGTAGCCTACATGGAGAAGACTACGAGCAGTACTTC. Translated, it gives CASSLHGEDYEQYF.

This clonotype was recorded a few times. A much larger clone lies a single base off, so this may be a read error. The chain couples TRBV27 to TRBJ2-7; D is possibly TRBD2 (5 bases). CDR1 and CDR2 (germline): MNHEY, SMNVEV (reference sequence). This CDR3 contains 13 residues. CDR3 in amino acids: CSSSLGLNYEQYF. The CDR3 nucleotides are TGTTCCAGCAGTTTAGGACTGAACTACGAGCAGTACTTC.

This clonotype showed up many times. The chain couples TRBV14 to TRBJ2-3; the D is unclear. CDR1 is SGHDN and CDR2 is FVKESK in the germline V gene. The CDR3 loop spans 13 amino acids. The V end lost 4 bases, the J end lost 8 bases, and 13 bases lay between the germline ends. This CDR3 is CASSPSTPFTQYF. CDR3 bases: TGTGCCAGCAGCCCTTCCACCCCGTTTACGCAGTATTTT.